Listed below are T cell receptor beta chains from one sample, sequenced in a study of T cells in Graves' hyperthyroidism and ophthalmopathy. TCRdb fed the multiplex PCR reads into MiXCR, producing one record per CDR3 protein. This table holds approximately 700,000 distinct CDR3 sequences, about 16% found once. Sequenced sample: blood. The receptors stem from a young man with Graves' hyperthyroidism. Both conserved end residues are part of each CDR3. Each record gives: J gene, V gene, D gene, clone size, CDR3 protein, CDR3 DNA. A D gene is named only where the DNA matches it firmly. Clone size is given for some rows only: seen once, a few or many times, or a class if the clone is expanded.

>TRBJ2-4|TRBV7-8|NA|many
CASSPTSLAKNIQYF
TGTGCCAGCAGCCCCACGTCACTAGCCAAAAACATTCAGTACTTC
>TRBJ2-3|TRBV30|NA|few
CAWNKGVPAGLRGSTDTQYF
TGTGCCTGGAACAAAGGGGTCCCGGCGGGCTTAAGAGGTAGCACAGATACGCAGTATTTT
>TRBJ2-2|TRBV5-1|TRBD2|many
CASSLATGLAETGELFF
TGCGCCAGCAGCTTGGCGACGGGTCTAGCGGAGACCGGGGAGCTGTTTTTT
>TRBJ1-1|TRBV2|NA|many
CASSSQGSTEAFF
TGTGCCAGCAGTAGTCAGGGTTCCACTGAAGCTTTCTTT
>TRBJ2-7|TRBV7-2|TRBD2|many
CASSLADTSGRFLAYEQYF
TGTGCCAGCAGCTTAGCGGACACTAGCGGGAGATTTTTAGCCTACGAGCAGTACTTC
>TRBJ2-1|TRBV29-1|TRBD1|many
CSVDWTGSAYNEQFF
TGCAGCGTTGATTGGACAGGGTCAGCCTACAATGAGCAGTTCTTC
>TRBJ2-7|TRBV28|TRBD1|many
CASSFLQGAGHEQYF
TGTGCCAGCAGTTTTCTCCAGGGGGCGGGCCACGAGCAGTACTTC
>TRBJ1-2|TRBV7-9|TRBD1|many
CASTPQGATYGYTF
TGTGCCAGCACCCCCCAGGGGGCGACCTATGGCTACACCTTC
>TRBJ2-2|TRBV6-2/TRBV6-3|TRBD2|many
CATRTSGNTGELFF
TGTGCCACGAGAACTAGCGGCAACACCGGGGAGCTGTTTTTT
>TRBJ2-3|TRBV27|NA|few
CASSSPYERDTQYF
TGTGCCAGCAGTTCGCCTTATGAGCGGGATACGCAGTATTTT
>TRBJ2-7|TRBV7-8|NA|many
CASSFTSNSRSYEQYF
TGTGCCAGCAGCTTCACCTCAAACAGCCGCTCCTACGAGCAGTACTTC
>TRBJ1-4|TRBV3-1|TRBD1|NA
CASSRTGTVYEKLFF
TGTGCCAGCAGCCGAACCGGGACAGTGTACGAAAAACTGTTTTTT
>TRBJ2-1|TRBV19|NA|NA
CASSSRQHINNEQFF
TGTGCCAGTAGTAGTCGCCAACATATTAACAATGAGCAGTTCTTC
>TRBJ2-7|TRBV20-1|TRBD2|many
CSARGKLAGYEQYF
TGCAGTGCCCGAGGAAAGCTAGCGGGCTACGAGCAGTACTTC
>TRBJ2-3|TRBV6-1|TRBD1|NA
CASSEWDRGDADTQYF
TGTGCCAGCAGTGAATGGGACAGGGGAGATGCAGATACGCAGTATTTT
>TRBJ1-1|TRBV12-3/TRBV12-4|NA|many
CASSFERDAKAFF
TGTGCCAGCAGTTTCGAACGGGACGCGAAAGCTTTCTTT
>TRBJ2-3|TRBV27|TRBD2|NA
CASSSSGLATDTQYF
TGTGCCAGCAGTTCATCGGGACTAGCGACAGATACGCAGTATTTT
>TRBJ2-1|TRBV12-3/TRBV12-4|TRBD2|NA
CASSLQGTRKFF
TGTGCCAGCAGTTTACAGGGGACTAGGAAGTTCTTC
>TRBJ2-7|TRBV20-1|TRBD1|many
CSVRDRVHEQYF
TGCAGTGTCCGGGACAGGGTTCACGAGCAGTACTTC
>TRBJ2-3|TRBV7-9|NA|many
CASSLSNRGTDTQYF
TGTGCCAGCAGCCTTTCTAACCGGGGCACAGATACGCAGTATTTT
>TRBJ2-5|TRBV27|TRBD2|NA
CASRIPGLAGTGETQYF
TGTGCCAGCAGGATTCCCGGACTAGCGGGCACTGGAGAGACCCAGTACTTC
>TRBJ2-7|TRBV20-1|NA|many
CSAPLLLAGEQYF
TGCAGTGCTCCCCTCCTGCTCGCGGGCGAGCAGTACTTC
>TRBJ2-1|TRBV18|NA|few
CASSPPAGALYNEQFF
TGTGCCAGCTCACCACCGGCGGGGGCCCTCTACAATGAGCAGTTCTTC
>TRBJ2-7|TRBV7-9|NA|many
CASSSKADSYEQYF
TGTGCCAGCAGCTCCAAGGCCGACTCCTACGAGCAGTACTTC
>TRBJ1-1|TRBV4-3|TRBD1|few
CASSQDPFPGTAAFF
TGCGCCAGCAGCCAAGACCCGTTTCCGGGGACAGCTGCTTTCTTT
>TRBJ1-2|TRBV24-1|NA|NA
CATSGGDRPFGYTF
TGTGCCACCAGTGGGGGAGACCGACCTTTTGGCTACACCTTC
>TRBJ1-1|TRBV6-2/TRBV6-3|NA|many
CASSLTGLGNTEAFF
TGTGCCAGCAGTCTCACAGGGCTGGGGAACACTGAAGCTTTCTTT
>TRBJ1-2|TRBV28|NA|few
CASIATGLTGYGYTF
TGTGCCAGCATCGCGACAGGCCTGACGGGCTATGGCTACACCTTC
>TRBJ2-7|TRBV28|TRBD1|few
CASSQAGGNEQYF
TGTGCCAGCAGTCAGGCAGGGGGAAACGAGCAGTACTTC
>TRBJ2-7|TRBV7-3|TRBD1|NA
CASTPRTGSSYEQYF
TGTGCCAGCACCCCGCGGACAGGGAGTTCCTACGAGCAGTACTTC
>TRBJ2-2|TRBV28|NA|many
CAASENTGELFF
TGTGCCGCTAGCGAGAACACCGGGGAGCTGTTTTTT
>TRBJ2-7|TRBV15|NA|many
CATSMASSHEQYF
TGTGCCACCAGCATGGCTTCCTCCCACGAGCAGTACTTC
>TRBJ1-1|TRBV29-1|NA|many
CSDIGRANTEAFF
TGCAGCGACATCGGACGCGCGAACACTGAAGCTTTCTTT
>TRBJ2-1|TRBV7-8|NA|many
CASSSIAGGVANEQFF
TGTGCCAGCAGCTCAATAGCCGGGGGAGTAGCGAATGAGCAGTTCTTC
>TRBJ2-3|TRBV29-1|TRBD2|NA
CSVEAREVTSTDTQYF
TGCAGCGTTGAAGCGCGGGAGGTAACGAGCACAGATACGCAGTATTTT
>TRBJ1-1|TRBV6-2/TRBV6-3|NA|few
CASSKLRQAPAGRMNTEAFF
TGTGCCAGCAGTAAACTTAGACAGGCCCCGGCGGGTAGGATGAACACTGAAGCTTTCTTT
>TRBJ2-1|TRBV7-7|NA|many
CASSRSFRAGEQFF
TGTGCTAGCAGCCGCTCTTTCCGAGCGGGTGAGCAGTTCTTC
>TRBJ1-6|TRBV5-8|NA|NA
CASSWDESSYNSPLHF
TGTGCCAGCAGCTGGGACGAGAGCTCCTATAATTCACCCCTCCACTTT
>TRBJ2-7|TRBV28|NA|many
CASNKGGGFTYEQYF
TGTGCCAGCAACAAAGGAGGGGGTTTCACCTACGAGCAGTACTTC
>TRBJ2-3|TRBV29-1|NA|NA
CSVVARPTDTQYF
TGCAGCGTTGTAGCGAGACCCACAGATACGCAGTATTTT
>TRBJ2-3|TRBV10-3|NA|many
CATGFRDTQYF
TGTGCCACTGGCTTTAGGGATACGCAGTATTTT
>TRBJ1-2|TRBV6-2/TRBV6-3|TRBD1|NA
CASSLQGQGSLYGYTF
TGTGCCAGCAGCCTCCAGGGACAGGGCTCGCTCTATGGCTACACCTTC
>TRBJ2-1|TRBV5-1|TRBD2|NA
CASSLASGRAGAYNEQFF
TGCGCCAGCAGCTTGGCCAGCGGGAGGGCCGGGGCCTACAATGAGCAGTTCTTC
>TRBJ2-3|TRBV6-6|NA|many
CASSYPGQGRDTQYF
TGTGCCAGCAGTTACCCGGGGCAGGGGAGGGATACGCAGTATTTT
>TRBJ2-1|TRBV28|TRBD1|few
CASSYQTGNEQFF
TGTGCCAGCAGTTACCAGACAGGGAATGAGCAGTTCTTC
>TRBJ1-1|TRBV30|NA|NA
CAWSVRDEAFF
TGTGCCTGGAGTGTCAGGGACGAAGCTTTCTTT
>TRBJ2-3|TRBV24-1|NA|NA
CATSSEGLDTQYF
TGTGCCACCAGTTCCGAGGGATTGGATACGCAGTATTTT
>TRBJ2-7|TRBV9|NA|NA
CASSVGIYEQYF
TGTGCCAGCAGCGTAGGCATCTACGAGCAGTACTTC
>TRBJ1-5|TRBV4-3|NA|NA
CASSQDSGQPQHF
TGCGCCAGCAGCCAAGATAGTGGTCAGCCCCAGCATTTT
>TRBJ2-5|TRBV20-1|NA|few
CSAREGGRKETQYF
TGCAGTGCTAGAGAAGGGGGACGGAAAGAGACCCAGTACTTC
>TRBJ2-1|TRBV7-9|TRBD1|few
CASSQGGGQGLNEQFF
TGTGCCAGCAGCCAGGGGGGGGGACAGGGGTTGAATGAGCAGTTCTTC
>TRBJ1-2|TRBV28|NA|NA
CASSSQGESGYTF
TGTGCCAGCAGTTCCCAAGGGGAATCTGGCTACACCTTC
>TRBJ2-5|TRBV5-1|NA|many
CASSLVGGTETQYF
TGCGCCAGCAGCTTGGTAGGGGGAACGGAGACCCAGTACTTC
>TRBJ1-2|TRBV6-2/TRBV6-3|NA|NA
CASSAFSFTYGYTF
TGTGCCAGCAGTGCCTTCAGCTTTACCTATGGCTACACCTTC
>TRBJ2-7|TRBV10-2|TRBD2|many
CASSAYSASGEQYF
TGCGCCAGCAGCGCGTACTCTGCTAGCGGCGAGCAGTACTTC
>TRBJ2-1|TRBV7-2|NA|NA
CASSIQGGDEQFF
TGTGCCAGCAGCATACAGGGAGGGGATGAGCAGTTCTTC
>TRBJ2-3|TRBV12-3/TRBV12-4|NA|many
CASSLCLRLGPPTDTQYF
TGTGCCAGCAGTTTATGTTTACGGCTGGGGCCCCCCACAGATACGCAGTATTTT
>TRBJ2-5|TRBV7-3|TRBD1|many
CASSPPVIPSGQGGGETQYF
TGTGCCAGCAGCCCCCCGGTTATACCATCCGGACAGGGTGGAGGAGAGACCCAGTACTTC
>TRBJ2-7|TRBV9|NA|few
CASSVGGAAPYEQYF
TGTGCCAGCAGCGTAGGAGGGGCCGCACCCTACGAGCAGTACTTC